What follows are 14 T cell receptor beta chains derived from one specimen sequenced in a study of post-analysis software for immune sequencing data. Findings and limits, study-wide: Roughly five TRBV segments appeared more often in patients than in controls, and TRBV5-6, TRBV5-1 and TRBV20-1 were among these.

For these TCRs, the target antigens are not known. cDNA libraries of TCR beta carried unique molecular identifiers. Each CDR3 protein is one row after TCRdb ran MiXCR on the PCR reads. This table holds 550,000 to 700,000 distinct CDR3 sequences, 44% found once. Sequencing was done on a sample of blood. These receptors were collected from a girl between 5 and 17 years old with multiple sclerosis.

The V gene is TRBV12-3 or TRBV12-4, the J gene TRBJ1-4; D remains unclear. Trimming took 5 bases from V and 1 from J, leaving 8 bases between them. This CDR3 spans 14 amino acids. The CDR3 here is CASSPEGTNEKLFF. CDR3 DNA sequence: TGTGCCAGCAGTCCTGAAGGAACTAATGAAAAACTGTTTTTT.

Concerning this clonotype: A read error may account for a junction end that differs from germline. The chain recombines TRBV4-1 with TRBJ2-5, with TRBD2 matching over 9 bases. The J call may be in error: the DNA end matches TRBJ2-1 better. The CDR3 runs to 17 residues. Germline V gene data show CDR1 as MGHRA and CDR2 as YSYEKL. For the CDR3, the DNA is TGCGCCGGCAGCCAAGATCCCCCTAGCGGGATAATCGATGAGCAGTTCTTC. Translation: CAGSQDPPSGIIDEQFF.

This chain links TRBV20-1 with TRBJ1-2; the D is unclear. The CDR3 sequence is 14 residues long. The V and J ends lost 6 bases and 0 bases respectively, with 14 bases between them. Germline V gives CDR1 DFQATT, CDR2 SNEGSKA (reference sequence). The CDR3 coding sequence is TGCAGTGCCCGCGGGAGGGCTTCTAACTATGGCTACACCTTC. It is translated as CSARGRASNYGYTF.

This chain's CDR3 is CASSTNRGQDTEAFF. CDR3 DNA sequence: TGTGCCAGCAGCACCAACAGGGGGCAGGACACTGAAGCTTTCTTT. The V gene is TRBV11-3, the J gene TRBJ1-1; TRBD1 agrees at 9 bases. The CDR3 is 15 amino acids. CDR1 and CDR2 from the germline V gene are SGHNT and YENEEA. The V segment lost 5 bases and the J segment 3 bases; nucleotides outside the gene matches: 7.

The V call is TRBV27, the J call TRBJ1-2, with D perhaps matching TRBD1 (5 bases). The CDR3 spans 14 residues. Germline lookup yields CDR1 MNHEY and CDR2 SMNVEV (reference sequence). V lost 0 bases and J 2 bases, leaving 7 bases between the germline ends. CDR3 bases: TGTGCCAGCAGTTTATCGACAGAAAACTATGGCTACACCTTC. Translating gives CASSLSTENYGYTF.

This rearrangement joins TRBV5-1 to TRBJ1-1, with 7 bases fitting TRBD1. The CDR3 spans 15 residues. J gave up 2 bases and V 4 bases, and 8 bases lay outside the gene matches. Germline V gives CDR1 SGHRS, CDR2 YFSETQ. CDR3 sequence: CASSLLGQINTEAFF. DNA of the CDR3: TGCGCCAGCAGCCTCCTGGGACAGATCAACACTGAAGCTTTCTTT.

This clonotype showed up just once. V is TRBV12-3 or TRBV12-4 and J is TRBJ1-2; no definite D call. V dropped 1 base and J dropped 6 bases, with 6 bases sitting between them. The CDR3 runs 12 residues. CDR3 coding DNA: TGTGCCAGCAGTTTAGTACTGGATGGCTACACCTTC. Translated: CASSLVLDGYTF.

The chain joins TRBV5-1 to TRBJ2-3, with TRBD1 matching over 10 bases. CDR3 length: 15 amino acids. Losses at the gene ends were 7 bases for V and 3 bases for J; bases not matched to a gene: 8. Germline V gene lookup returns CDR1 SGHRS and CDR2 YFSETQ. This CDR3 is CASAGQGDRTDTQYF. CDR3 nucleotides: TGCGCCAGCGCCGGACAGGGGGATAGGACAGATACGCAGTATTTT.

The chain links TRBV7-3 to TRBJ1-1; a weak D match, TRBD1 (5 bases). The CDR3 is 15 amino acids. Between the trimmed V and J ends, which lost 3 bases and 2 bases, there was a span of 13 bases. Per germline, CDR1 SGHTA and CDR2 FQGTGA. The CDR3 protein is CASSFSEGPNTEAFF. The CDR3 DNA sequence: TGTGCCAGCAGCTTTAGCGAGGGACCCAACACTGAAGCTTTCTTT.

V and J are TRBV5-5 and TRBJ2-3; 10 nucleotides agree with TRBD2. Trimming removed 0 bases from V and 7 bases from J; junction bases left unmatched: 8. Germline CDR1 and CDR2: SGHKS and YYEKEE (reference sequence). The CDR3 runs 16 residues. The CDR3 loop is CASSLATSGIGNTQYF. In nucleotides, the CDR3 is TGTGCCAGCAGCTTGGCCACTAGCGGGATCGGAAATACGCAGTATTTT.

V usage is TRBV6-4 and J usage is TRBJ1-5; no clear D gene. This CDR3 contains 16 residues. The germline V gene encodes CDR1 MRHNA and CDR2 SNTAGT. Trimming left V 5 bases short and J 0 bases short, with 14 bases between. The CDR3 sequence is CASSYPPDYSNQPQHF. The CDR3 DNA reads TGTGCCAGCAGTTACCCACCCGATTATAGCAATCAGCCCCAGCATTTT.

J is TRBJ2-2 and V is TRBV6-6; no reliable D call. CDR3 length: 16 residues. Trimming removed 4 bases at V and 1 base at J, with 13 bases between. Germline V gene sequence: CDR1 MNHNY, CDR2 SVGAGI (reference sequence). CDR3 amino acids: CASSSLWARNTGELFF. CDR3 DNA: TGTGCCAGCAGTTCGTTATGGGCGAGGAACACCGGGGAGCTGTTTTTT.

The V call is TRBV29-1, the J call TRBJ2-1; TRBD1 aligns across 8 bases. The J segment lost 7 bases and the V segment lost 7 bases, leaving 6 bases of the junction unmatched. This CDR3 comprises 12 residues. CDR1 is SQVTM, CDR2 ANQGSEA, per germline. Here the CDR3 reads CSAIQGVNEQFF. CDR3 DNA: TGCAGCGCTATACAGGGGGTAAATGAGCAGTTCTTC.

J is TRBJ2-4 and V is TRBV6-5; D gene ambiguous. Germline V gives CDR1 MNHEY, CDR2 SVGAGI. This CDR3 comprises 16 residues. V was pared by 2 bases and J by 0 bases, with 11 bases between. The CDR3 DNA reads TGTGCCAGCAGTTACGGGCCGACCCCAGCCAAAAACATTCAGTACTTC. Protein product: CASSYGPTPAKNIQYF.